The rows below give T cell receptor beta chains drawn from one sample of a study of cytomegalovirus exposure and HLA in healthy donors. TCRdb's copy holds only in-frame clones and misses some; the assay was immunoSEQ multiplex PCR. In the table there are 100,000 to 150,000 clones, around 82% of which are singletons. Sequencing used PBMCs. The receptor set was obtained from a young man in good health and CMV-seropositive. CDR3s include the opening cysteine and the closing phenylalanine or tryptophan. A D gene is named only where the DNA matches it firmly. Part of the rows lack a size; the others show once, few, many or a class for expanded clones.

j_call | clone_size | d_call | v_call | cdr3_nt | cdr3_aa
TRBJ2-1 | . | . | TRBV27 | TGTGCCAGCAGTTCCCTAGGGGATCCCAATGAGCAGTTCTTC | CASSSLGDPNEQFF
TRBJ2-5 | . | . | TRBV4-1 | TGCGCCAGCAGCCAAGAGGAGGGGTGGCAAGAGACCCAGTACTTC | CASSQEEGWQETQYF
TRBJ2-7 | . | . | TRBV29-1 | TGCAGCGGAACAGGACATGACACCTACGAGCAGTACTTC | CSGTGHDTYEQYF
TRBJ1-2 | . | . | TRBV7-2 | TGTGCCAGCAGCTTAGATGGTCAGGTATTTGATGGCTACACCTTC | CASSLDGQVFDGYTF
TRBJ2-7 | . | TRBD1 | TRBV5-1 | TGCGCCAGCAGCACCCGGGACAGGGACGACGAGCAGTACTTC | CASSTRDRDDEQYF
TRBJ2-1 | . | . | TRBV15 | TGTGCCACCAGCGAGGTCCCCGACCACAATGAGCAGTTCTTC | CATSEVPDHNEQFF
TRBJ2-1 | . | . | TRBV6-5 | TGTGCCAGCAGTTACTCAGGACAGAGTTACAATGAGCAGTTCTTC | CASSYSGQSYNEQFF
TRBJ2-3 | . | TRBD1 | TRBV5-4 | TGTGCCAGCAGGGGGGGTGGGACAGGGGGCACAGATACGCAGTATTTT | CASRGGGTGGTDTQYF
TRBJ1-2 | . | TRBD1 | TRBV27 | TGTGCCAGCAGTGGGTGGACAGGGGAGGGCTACACCTTC | CASSGWTGEGYTF
TRBJ1-5 | . | . | TRBV29-1 | TGCAGCTCGTTGAGAGGGTCTAGCAATCAGCCCCAGCATTTT | CSSLRGSSNQPQHF
TRBJ2-4 | once | . | TRBV7-9 | TGTGCCAGCAGCCCTAAGGGAGGTTCGACAACCAAAAACATTCAGTACTTC | CASSPKGGSTTKNIQYF
TRBJ2-2 | . | . | TRBV11-2 | TGTGCCAGCAGCCCACCCACAGGGCCGAACACCGGGGAGCTGTTTTTT | CASSPPTGPNTGELFF
TRBJ2-5 | . | TRBD1 | TRBV9 | TGTGCCAGCAGCGAGCACGGACAGGGGCAAGAGACCCAGTACTTC | CASSEHGQGQETQYF
TRBJ1-3 | . | TRBD1 | TRBV6-1 | TGTGCCAGCAGTGAACGGGACAGGGTTTCTGGAAACACCATATATTTT | CASSERDRVSGNTIYF
TRBJ2-1 | . | . | TRBV27 | TGTGCCAGCAGTTTAGGGCAGATTACAATGAAGCAGTTCTTC | CASSLGQITMKQFF
TRBJ2-3 | . | . | TRBV7-6 | TGTGCCAGCAGCTTTAGACTAGTTAAGGATACGCAGTATTTT | CASSFRLVKDTQYF
TRBJ2-7 | . | . | TRBV5-6 | TGTGCCAGCAGATCCCTTGGGCAGGGGAGCTCCTACGAGCAGTACTTC | CASRSLGQGSSYEQYF
TRBJ1-2 | . | . | TRBV28 | TGTGCCAGCAGTACCTTCGAGGTTAGGGTAGCGGGCTACACCTTC | CASSTFEVRVAGYTF
TRBJ1-4 | . | . | TRBV4-3 | TGCGCCAGCAGCCAACTTAGGGGGGGGAAGGGGGTAGCTAATGAAAAACTGTTTTTT | CASSQLRGGKGVANEKLFF
TRBJ2-3 | . | TRBD1 | TRBV12-5 | TGTGCTAGTGGTTTGGTACGTGACAGGGATGGGTCAAATACGCAGTATTTT | CASGLVRDRDGSNTQYF
TRBJ2-5 | . | TRBD1 | TRBV5-6 | TGTGCCAGCAGCACCGGGACAGCCGGGACCCAGTACTTC | CASSTGTAGTQYF
TRBJ2-5 | once | . | TRBV15 | TGTGCCACCAGCAGAGACAGGGGCAGGGACGTCCAAGAGACCCAGTACTTC | CATSRDRGRDVQETQYF
TRBJ1-2 | . | TRBD1 | TRBV19 | TGTGCCAGTACCACGACAGGGGGCGCGTACTATGGCTACACCTTC | CASTTTGGAYYGYTF
TRBJ2-5 | . | . | TRBV13 | TGTGCCAGCCGGCGGTGGGGCGGAGAGACCCAGTACTTC | CASRRWGGETQYF
TRBJ2-7 | . | TRBD1 | TRBV19 | TGTGCCAGCTCTGGGACAGGGGCCTCCGAGCAGTACTTC | CASSGTGASEQYF